This T cell receptor (beta chain) was obtained from a study of blood T cell repertoires in COVID-19 (dated by TCRdb to the early 2020s). Regarding the research as a whole: Collaborator samples came from the United States, Italy and Spain and covered acute and convalescent phases of COVID-19. Where available, HLA class I and class II types were taken from metadata supplied by the sample provider and were not determined by assay-based typing. The repertoires were made available in a free public database intended to serve as a resource for research on the immune response to SARS-CoV-2. The dataset comprised deeply sampled blood TCRbeta repertoires from subjects exposed to, actively infected with, or recovered from COVID-19. Samples were obtained from the ongoing ImmuneRACE study (first 160 participants) and from 1,254 subjects provided by 6 global collaborators. The sample metadata nearly always contained a de-identified subject ID, COVID-19 status, age in years and sex. The prospective study material was composed of cDNA or gDNA derived from T cells, B-cell-depleted T cells, or PBMCs.

Points the paper makes about the study in general: Clinical and demographic metadata were provided uncurated, with the amount varying by source and participant.

V lost 1 base and J lost 7 bases; the stretch between them is 11 bases long. From its cysteine to its phenylalanine, the CDR3 spans 15 amino acids. The entry retains the CDR3 DNA only, 45 bases that are in frame from base 1. CDR1 and CDR2, per the germline V gene, are SGHTA and FQGTGA. TCRbeta CDR3 regions were amplified from genomic DNA by means of the immunoSEQ Assay, a bias-controlled multiplex PCR. The study's own analysis went as follows. The number of nucleated cells in each sample was estimated from the amplification of reference gene primers within the assay. Sequence reads were collapsed and filtered to measure the absolute abundance of every unique TCRbeta CDR3 rearrangement. For each sample, productive Simpson clonality was calculated as the square root of Simpson's diversity index across productive rearrangements. TCRdb re-hosts the immuneACCESS table, in-frame sequences only. Its copies lack some clones; in the studies checked, an unresolved V gene accounts for under half of them, and the cause for the rest is not known. For V, J and clone size, that table is used; D and trimming come from the DNA. The sample table lists some 180,000 clones, 84% of them with a count of one. The ten largest account for around 2.7% of the sample.

Regarding this clone: Its cognate antigen has yet to be identified. The record has no base qualities; no much larger clone is one base away.

In Seattle, one collaborating source enrolled patients while the infection was active and tracked those patients longitudinally over the course of disease. Whole blood was collected in K2EDTA tubes by collaborating institutions according to the institutions' own protocols. For TCRbeta analysis, collaborator samples were shipped as frozen whole blood, as isolated PBMCs, or as DNA extracted from either sample type. The chain links TRBV7-3 with TRBJ1-6; the D gene assignment is ambiguous. The clonotype was recovered from a woman at least 80 years old with COVID-19, enrolled during active disease. Sequenced input: peripheral blood. The DNA sequence is TGTGCCAGCAGCTTAAAGGAAAGCGGAAATTCACCCCTCCACTTT. This sequence encodes CASSLKESGNSPLHF.